This T cell receptor beta chain was retrieved from a study of STAT3 mutations in large granular lymphocyte leukemia. For the study at large: Canonical activating STAT3 mutations were detected in roughly half of the longitudinally sequenced T-LGLL patients. Study-level points and caveats: At least one immunodominant TCR beta clonotype appeared in every T-cell large granular lymphocyte leukemia patient. Sampling intervals varied between patients and samples. Samples missed the first appearance of the clone. All newly emerging clones after therapy were STAT3 wild type.

Only in-frame clones appear in the TCRdb table, and some are missing; sequencing was by immunoSEQ multiplex PCR. The sample yields roughly 13,000 clones, 90% seen once. A word on this clone: What it binds is unknown.

The junction had 7 bases not matched to a gene; V was cut back by 5 bases and J by 0 bases. CDR3 length: 16 amino acids. Per germline, CDR1 MNHNY and CDR2 SVGAGI (reference sequence). This sequence joins TRBV6-6 and TRBJ2-4; 7 bases line up with TRBD1. Sequencing was done on a sample of peripheral blood mononuclear cells. The receptor comes from a man aged 35 to 55 with T-cell large granular lymphocyte leukemia. Some clones in this sample may be carry-over from other donors' samples. Here the CDR3 reads CASSGQGQLAKNIQYF. CDR3 sequence (DNA): TGTGCCAGCAGTGGCCAGGGACAGTTAGCCAAAAACATTCAGTACTTC.